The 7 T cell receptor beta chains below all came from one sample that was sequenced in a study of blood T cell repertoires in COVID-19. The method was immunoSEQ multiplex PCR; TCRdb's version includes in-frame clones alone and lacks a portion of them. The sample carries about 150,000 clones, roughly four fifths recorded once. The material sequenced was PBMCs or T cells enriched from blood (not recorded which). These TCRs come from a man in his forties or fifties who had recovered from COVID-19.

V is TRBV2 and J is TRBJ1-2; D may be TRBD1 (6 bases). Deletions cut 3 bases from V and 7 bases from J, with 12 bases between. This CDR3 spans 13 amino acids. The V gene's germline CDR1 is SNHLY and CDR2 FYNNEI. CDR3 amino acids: CASSEQGTGGYTF. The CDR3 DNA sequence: TGTGCCAGCAGTGAGCAGGGGACGGGTGGCTACACCTTC.

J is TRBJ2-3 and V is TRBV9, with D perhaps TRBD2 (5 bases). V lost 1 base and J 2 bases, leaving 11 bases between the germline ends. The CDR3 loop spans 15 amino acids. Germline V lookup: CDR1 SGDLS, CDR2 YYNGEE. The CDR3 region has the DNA TGTGCCAGCAGCGTATCCGGGGTAGTCACAGATACGCAGTATTTT. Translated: CASSVSGVVTDTQYF.

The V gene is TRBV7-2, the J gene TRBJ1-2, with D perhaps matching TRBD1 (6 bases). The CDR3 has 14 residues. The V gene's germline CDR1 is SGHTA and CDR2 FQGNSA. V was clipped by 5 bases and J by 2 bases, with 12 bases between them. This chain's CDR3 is CASSPGGGNYGYTF. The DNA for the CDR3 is TGTGCCAGCAGCCCCGGCGGGGGCAACTATGGCTACACCTTC.

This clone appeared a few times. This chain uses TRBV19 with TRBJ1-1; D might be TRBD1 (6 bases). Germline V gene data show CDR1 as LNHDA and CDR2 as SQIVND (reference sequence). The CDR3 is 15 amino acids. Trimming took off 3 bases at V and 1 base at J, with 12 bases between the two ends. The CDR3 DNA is TGTGCCAGTAGTATTCCAGGGGAAAGGAACACTGAAGCTTTCTTT. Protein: CASSIPGERNTEAFF.

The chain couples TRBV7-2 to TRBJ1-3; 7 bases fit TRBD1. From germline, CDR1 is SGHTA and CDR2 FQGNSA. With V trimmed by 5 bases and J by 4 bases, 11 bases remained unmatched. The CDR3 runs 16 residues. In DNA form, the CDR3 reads TGTGCCAGCAGCGCCTCCACAGGGGTTGGCGGAAACACCATATATTTT. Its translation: CASSASTGVGGNTIYF.

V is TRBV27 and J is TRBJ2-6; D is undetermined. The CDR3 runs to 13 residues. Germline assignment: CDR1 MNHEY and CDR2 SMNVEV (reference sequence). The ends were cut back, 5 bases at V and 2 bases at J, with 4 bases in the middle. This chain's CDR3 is CASSGPGANVLTF. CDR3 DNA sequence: TGTGCCAGCAGTGGCCCTGGGGCCAACGTCCTGACTTTC.

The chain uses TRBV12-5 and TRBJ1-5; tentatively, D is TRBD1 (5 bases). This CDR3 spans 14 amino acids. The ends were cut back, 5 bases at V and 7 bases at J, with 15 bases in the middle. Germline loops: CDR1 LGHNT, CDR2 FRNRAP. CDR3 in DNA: TGTGCTAGTGGTCCGGGGGACGGAGCGCAGCCCCAGCATTTT. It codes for CASGPGDGAQPQHF.